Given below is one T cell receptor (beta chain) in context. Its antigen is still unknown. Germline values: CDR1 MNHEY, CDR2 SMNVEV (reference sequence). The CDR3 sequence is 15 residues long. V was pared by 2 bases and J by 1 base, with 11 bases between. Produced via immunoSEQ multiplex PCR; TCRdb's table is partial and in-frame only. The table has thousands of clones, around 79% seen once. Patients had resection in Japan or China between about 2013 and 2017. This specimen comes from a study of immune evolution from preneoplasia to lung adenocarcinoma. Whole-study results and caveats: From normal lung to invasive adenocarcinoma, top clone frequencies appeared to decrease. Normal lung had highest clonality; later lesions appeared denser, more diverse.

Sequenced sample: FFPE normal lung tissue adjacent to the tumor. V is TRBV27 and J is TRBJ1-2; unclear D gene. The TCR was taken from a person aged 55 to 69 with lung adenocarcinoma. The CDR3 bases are TGTGCCAGCAGTTTAAACCCGGTCCTTAACTATGGCTACACCTTC. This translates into CASSLNPVLNYGYTF.